The 31 T cell receptor beta chains below all came from one sample that was sequenced in a study of early T cells in non-severe SARS-CoV-2 infection. TCRdb reprocessed the 5' RACE reads with MiXCR, giving one entry per CDR3 protein. The sample carries tens of thousands of distinct CDR3 sequences, around 12% recorded once. Sequencing was carried out using whole blood. Receptors originate from an adult who was a healthcare worker with PCR-confirmed SARS-CoV-2 infection or an uninfected control (not recorded which).

The chain joins TRBV28 to TRBJ2-5; D tentatively fits TRBD1 or TRBD2 (6 bases each). Trimming stripped 2 bases from V and 3 bases from J, with 10 bases between. The CDR3 covers 14 residues. CDR1 MDHEN and CDR2 SYDVKM come from the germline V gene. The CDR3 here is CASSLVGGEETQYF. In DNA form, the CDR3 reads TGTGCCAGCAGTTTAGTCGGGGGCGAAGAGACCCAGTACTTC.

At least ten counts were recorded for this clonotype. The V and J genes are TRBV29-1 and TRBJ2-3; the D is unclear. The germline V and J ends were trimmed by 6 bases and 6 bases, with 10 bases remaining between them. Germline V CDR1 and CDR2: SQVTM, ANQGSEA. CDR3 length: 11 amino acids. The CDR3 here is CSVLVRDTQYF. The CDR3 DNA follows: TGCAGCGTGTTGGTCAGGGATACGCAGTATTTT.

The V and J genes are TRBV3-1 and TRBJ2-3, with TRBD2 matching over 7 bases. V shed 0 bases, J shed 3 bases, and the junction held 21 bases outside the gene matches. The germline V gene has CDR1 LGHDT and CDR2 YNNKEL (reference sequence). The CDR3 covers 21 residues. The CDR3 here is CASSQEGRASGVTRGTDTQYF. DNA of the CDR3: TGTGCCAGCAGCCAAGAGGGGAGAGCCAGCGGGGTAACCCGGGGGACAGATACGCAGTATTTT.

The CDR3 loop is CSVEDPGAQYF. DNA for the CDR3: TGCAGCGTTGAAGATCCGGGAGCGCAGTATTTT. The chain uses TRBV29-1 and TRBJ2-3; perhaps TRBD2 as D (6 bases). CDR1 and CDR2 from the germline V gene are SQVTM and ANQGSEA. V lost 0 bases to trimming and J lost 10 bases, with 8 bases between them. This CDR3 region has 11 residues.

This clonotype was seen a few times. V gene TRBV5-1 combines with J gene TRBJ2-3; D may be TRBD2 (5 bases). The CDR3 totals 14 residues. Germline assignment: CDR1 SGHRS and CDR2 YFSETQ. V lost 0 bases and J 6 bases, leaving 11 bases between the germline ends. CDR3 sequence: CASSLDPGWDTQYF. The CDR3 DNA sequence: TGCGCCAGCAGCTTGGACCCGGGGTGGGATACGCAGTATTTT.

The chain uses TRBV18 and TRBJ2-7; tentative D call: TRBD2 (5 bases). The V and J ends lost 5 bases and 3 bases respectively, with 11 bases between them. The length of the CDR3 is 13 residues. The V gene's germline CDR1 is KGHSH and CDR2 LQKENI. The CDR3 bases are TGTGCCAGCTCAGTAGGAGCGGACTACGAGCAGTACTTC. Its translation is CASSVGADYEQYF.

The chain joins TRBV20-1 to TRBJ2-1; D is perhaps TRBD1 (6 bases). The germline CDR1 and CDR2 sequences are DFQATT and SNEGSKA (reference sequence). CDR3 length: 14 amino acids. The ends were cut back, 5 bases at V and 0 bases at J, with 11 bases in the middle. CDR3 nucleotide sequence: TGCAGTGCTGAACTACAGGGCTCCTACAATGAGCAGTTCTTC. Protein sequence: CSAELQGSYNEQFF.

This clonotype has more than one count but fewer than ten. This chain connects TRBV29-1 to TRBJ2-3, with D possibly TRBD1 on 5 matching bases. Trimming cost V 2 bases and J 1 base, with 13 bases left between them. CDR3 length: 15 residues. The germline V gene encodes CDR1 SQVTM and CDR2 ANQGSEA. The CDR3, as DNA: TGCAGCGTTGAAAGGGGCACTGGTGGCACAGATACGCAGTATTTT. Translated: CSVERGTGGTDTQYF.

The genes are TRBV12-3 or TRBV12-4 and TRBJ2-3; D perhaps matches TRBD1 (5 bases). The V and J ends lost 2 bases and 0 bases respectively, with 12 bases between them. The CDR3 covers 16 residues. CDR3 protein: CASSLRWGRSTDTQYF. Here the CDR3 DNA reads TGTGCCAGCAGTTTAAGGTGGGGCAGGAGCACAGATACGCAGTATTTT.

This clonotype was seen a handful of times. The chain links TRBV7-2 to TRBJ1-5; TRBD1 is a possible D gene (6 bases). Trimming pared 5 bases from V and 4 bases from J, leaving 21 bases between. The CDR3 totals 17 residues. In germline, CDR1 is SGHTA, CDR2 FQGNSA. The CDR3 nucleotides are TGTGCCAGCAGCCCCCGGTCGGGGGGGCTTCGGAATCAGCCCCAGCATTTT. This gives the protein CASSPRSGGLRNQPQHF. Together with reference TRBV7-2 and TRBJ1-5, the CDR3 gives the full variable domain: GAGVSQSPSNKVTEKGKDVELRCDPISGHTALYWYRQSLGQGLEFLIYFQGNSAPDKSGLPSDRFSAERTGGSVSTLTIQRTQQEDSAVYLCASSPRSGGLRNQPQHFGDGTRLSIL.

The chain joins TRBV7-2 to TRBJ1-4, with D possibly being TRBD1 (5 bases). Germline-derived CDR1 and CDR2 are SGHTA and FQGNSA. The CDR3 contains 17 residues. The ends were cut back, 5 bases at V and 5 bases at J, with 21 bases in the middle. CDR3 DNA: TGTGCCAGCAGCCCAGCCGGGGGAACGGGGCCCAATGAAAAACTGTTTTTT. Translated, it gives CASSPAGGTGPNEKLFF. The variable domain in full, with the rest retrieved from reference TRBV7-2 and TRBJ1-4, is GAGVSQSPSNKVTEKGKDVELRCDPISGHTALYWYRQSLGQGLEFLIYFQGNSAPDKSGLPSDRFSAERTGGSVSTLTIQRTQQEDSAVYLCASSPAGGTGPNEKLFFGSGTQLSVL.

This clonotype has at least ten counts. The J gene is TRBJ1-5, the V gene TRBV6-5; D call uncertain. V was cut by 10 bases and J by 0 bases, with 7 bases left in between. CDR1 is MNHEY, CDR2 SVGAGI, per germline. There are 12 residues in the CDR3. The DNA of the CDR3 is TGTGCCACCGGGTATAGCAATCAGCCCCAGCATTTT. Encoded protein: CATGYSNQPQHF.

This clonotype has just a few counts. This sequence joins TRBV7-8 and TRBJ1-5; D is unclear. There are 15 residues in the CDR3. The V gene lost 1 base and the J gene lost 5 bases, with 12 bases spanning the gap. Germline CDR1 SGHVS, CDR2 FQNEAQ. The CDR3 sequence is CASSLGEGRYQPQHF. CDR3 DNA: TGTGCCAGCAGCTTAGGGGAGGGTCGCTATCAGCCCCAGCATTTT. Together with reference TRBV7-8 and TRBJ1-5, the CDR3 gives the full variable domain: GAGVSQSPRYKVAKRGQDVALRCDPISGHVSLFWYQQALGQGPEFLTYFQNEAQLDKSGLPSDRFFAERPEGSVSTLKIQRTQQEDSAVYLCASSLGEGRYQPQHFGDGTRLSIL.

The chain links TRBV2 to TRBJ2-2; 8 bases align to TRBD1. Germline CDR1 SNHLY, CDR2 FYNNEI. CDR3 length equals 15 residues. The chain's CDR3 is CAQDFGTGGTGELFF. The DNA of the CDR3 is TGTGCGCAAGATTTTGGAACAGGGGGAACCGGGGAGCTGTTTTTT.

Many counts were recorded for this clonotype. The chain recombines TRBV7-2 with TRBJ2-1; 8 bases line up with TRBD1. Germline V gene data show CDR1 as SGHTA and CDR2 as FQGNSA. The CDR3 consists of 18 residues. V lost 6 bases and J lost 4; bases outside the gene matches: 17. CDR3 region: CASRLEVWDRITYNEQFF. CDR3 nucleotide sequence: TGTGCCAGCAGGCTGGAGGTGTGGGACAGGATAACTTACAATGAGCAGTTCTTC.

The V gene is TRBV20-1, the J gene TRBJ1-2, with 10 bases identical to TRBD1. V was clipped by 6 bases and J by 8 bases; unmatched bases: 9. The germline CDR1 and CDR2 sequences are DFQATT and SNEGSKA (reference sequence). The CDR3 extends over 13 amino acids. This chain's CDR3 is CSASTDRGQGYTF. CDR3 sequence (DNA): TGCAGTGCCTCTACCGACAGGGGGCAAGGCTACACCTTC.

This sequence joins TRBV4-2 and TRBJ1-4; no clear D. The CDR3 runs to 16 residues. Germline V lookup: CDR1 LGHNA, CDR2 YNFKEQ. V lost 0 bases and J lost 7, with 15 bases in between. As DNA, the CDR3 is TGTGCCAGCAGCCAAGATCGAGGGCAGGCTAGTGAAAAACTGTTTTTT. This sequence encodes CASSQDRGQASEKLFF.

In this sample, this clonotype turned up a few times. The chain recombines TRBV25-1 with TRBJ1-2; D possibly corresponds to TRBD1 (6 bases). CDR1 is MGHDK, CDR2 SYGVNS, per germline. Trimming stripped 1 base from V and 7 bases from J, with 13 bases between. The CDR3 has 14 residues. CDR3 DNA: TGTGCCAGCAGTGAATTTCGGGGGGCGAGTGGCTACACCTTC. Its translation is CASSEFRGASGYTF.

The sample holds many counts of this clonotype. The V gene is TRBV29-1, the J gene TRBJ2-7, with TRBD1 as a possible D gene (6 bases). Trimming shortened V by 4 bases and J by 1 base, and 8 bases separated the two germline ends. Germline-derived CDR1 and CDR2 are SQVTM and ANQGSEA. The CDR3 runs 12 residues. CDR3 nucleotides: TGCAGCGTTGGCAGGGGATCCTACGAGCAGTACTTC. Translating gives CSVGRGSYEQYF.

This clonotype occurred once. This chain joins TRBV19 and TRBJ1-1, with D tentatively TRBD1 (5 bases). Germline V gene lookup returns CDR1 LNHDA and CDR2 SQIVND (reference sequence). The CDR3 spans 16 residues. V was shortened by 7 bases and J by 4 bases, with 22 bases between the two germline ends. CDR3 sequence: CASTLFLGGLSTEAFF. Written as DNA, the CDR3 is TGTGCCAGTACCCTCTTCCTGGGGGGTTTGAGCACTGAAGCTTTCTTT.

The chain recombines TRBV12-3 or TRBV12-4 with TRBJ2-5, with a weak D call TRBD2 (6 bases). V lost 8 bases and J 6 bases, leaving 22 bases between the germline ends. This CDR3 spans 15 amino acids. CDR3 nucleotide sequence: TGTGCCAGCGCCCGAACCGCGGGGAGCCGACAGACCCAGTACTTC. This sequence encodes CASARTAGSRQTQYF.

The chain uses TRBV13 and TRBJ2-7; TRBD2 matches 9 bases. The CDR3 runs 16 residues. Germline V CDR1 and CDR2: PRHDT, FYEKMQ (reference sequence). Trimming at V came to 6 bases and at J to 4 bases, leaving 13 bases not matched to a gene. Here the CDR3 reads CASSSYSGSGTYEQYF. The CDR3 region has the DNA TGTGCCAGCAGTTCTTATAGCGGGAGTGGAACGTACGAGCAGTACTTC.

This clonotype was observed at least ten times. The chain combines TRBV6-5 with TRBJ2-2; TRBD1 matches 10 bases. Germline V gene data show CDR1 as MNHEY and CDR2 as SVGAGI. J gave up 4 bases and V 5 bases, and 4 bases lay outside the gene matches. The CDR3 has 15 residues. The CDR3 reads CASSDWTGGTGELFF. The DNA for the CDR3 is TGTGCCAGCAGTGACTGGACAGGGGGCACCGGGGAGCTGTTTTTT.

The gene calls are TRBV5-1 and TRBJ2-7, with D unresolved. V lost 0 bases and J lost 1, with 8 bases in between. The CDR3 length is 14 residues. Germline V gene sequence: CDR1 SGHRS, CDR2 YFSETQ. DNA of the CDR3: TGCGCCAGCAGCTTGGGTCCGAATTCCTACGAGCAGTACTTC. It translates to CASSLGPNSYEQYF. Combining the CDR3 with reference TRBV5-1 and TRBJ2-7 gives the whole variable domain KAGVTQTPRYLIKTRGQQVTLSCSPISGHRSVSWYQQTPGQGLQFLFEYFSETQRNKGNFPGRFSGRQFSNSRSEMNVSTLELGDSALYLCASSLGPNSYEQYFGPGTRLTVT.

The rearrangement links TRBV2 to TRBJ2-5; D is possibly TRBD1 (6 bases). Trimming took off 6 bases at V and 3 bases at J, with 11 bases between the two ends. CDR3 length equals 13 residues. Per the germline V gene, CDR1 is SNHLY and CDR2 is FYNNEI. Here the CDR3 DNA reads TGTGCCAGCAGCCTGGACAGTAAAGAGACCCAGTACTTC. As protein: CASSLDSKETQYF.

This clonotype was observed at least ten times. The chain has TRBV19 and TRBJ1-5; no clear D gene. Per germline, CDR1 LNHDA and CDR2 SQIVND (reference sequence). CDR3 length: 14 residues. V was trimmed by 3 bases and J by 1 base, leaving 7 bases between them. This chain's CDR3 is CASSISGSNQPQHF. DNA for the CDR3: TGTGCCAGTAGTATTTCTGGGAGCAATCAGCCCCAGCATTTT.

The chain recombines TRBV30 with TRBJ2-3; D is possibly TRBD2 (7 bases). The CDR3 contains 14 residues. V lost 5 bases and J lost 2, with 14 bases in between. The germline V gene encodes CDR1 GTSNPN and CDR2 SVGIG (reference sequence). CDR3 nucleotides: TGTGCCTGGGGGGGGGCGGCAGACACAGATACGCAGTATTTT. The encoded protein is CAWGGAADTDTQYF.

The chain joins TRBV4-1 to TRBJ2-1; D tentatively reads TRBD1 or TRBD2 (5 bases each). Trimming left V 2 bases short and J 5 bases short, with 22 bases between. CDR3 length: 18 amino acids. Germline values: CDR1 MGHRA, CDR2 YSYEKL. CDR3 in amino acids: CASSQPWGKRHLHNEQFF. CDR3 coding DNA: TGCGCCAGCAGCCAACCTTGGGGGAAAAGACACCTACACAATGAGCAGTTCTTC.

This sequence joins TRBV11-2 and TRBJ2-2; D might be TRBD1 or TRBD2, each matching 5 bases. The CDR3 length is 15 residues. Trimming shortened V by 4 bases and J by 4 bases, and 13 bases separated the two germline ends. Germline-derived CDR1 and CDR2 are SGHAT and FQNNGV. The CDR3: CASSSPGTSTGELFF. The CDR3 DNA reads as TGTGCCAGCAGCTCCCCAGGGACCAGCACCGGGGAGCTGTTTTTT.

This sequence joins TRBV7-2 and TRBJ2-1; no clear D. V was cut by 1 base and J by 10 bases, with 8 bases left in between. The length of the CDR3 is 12 residues. Germline CDR1 SGHTA, CDR2 FQGNSA. CDR3 sequence: CASSLGPLEQFF. The CDR3 region has the DNA TGTGCCAGCAGCTTAGGGCCCTTAGAGCAGTTCTTC.

This clonotype was seen ten or more times. The V call is TRBV18, the J call TRBJ2-3; D is unclear. Germline CDR1 reads KGHSH; CDR2 reads LQKENI. The CDR3 contains 16 residues. V was shortened by 0 bases and J by 2 bases, with 12 bases between the two germline ends. The CDR3 DNA is TGTGCCAGCTCACCACCGGCACAGAAGAACACAGATACGCAGTATTTT. Its protein product is CASSPPAQKNTDTQYF.